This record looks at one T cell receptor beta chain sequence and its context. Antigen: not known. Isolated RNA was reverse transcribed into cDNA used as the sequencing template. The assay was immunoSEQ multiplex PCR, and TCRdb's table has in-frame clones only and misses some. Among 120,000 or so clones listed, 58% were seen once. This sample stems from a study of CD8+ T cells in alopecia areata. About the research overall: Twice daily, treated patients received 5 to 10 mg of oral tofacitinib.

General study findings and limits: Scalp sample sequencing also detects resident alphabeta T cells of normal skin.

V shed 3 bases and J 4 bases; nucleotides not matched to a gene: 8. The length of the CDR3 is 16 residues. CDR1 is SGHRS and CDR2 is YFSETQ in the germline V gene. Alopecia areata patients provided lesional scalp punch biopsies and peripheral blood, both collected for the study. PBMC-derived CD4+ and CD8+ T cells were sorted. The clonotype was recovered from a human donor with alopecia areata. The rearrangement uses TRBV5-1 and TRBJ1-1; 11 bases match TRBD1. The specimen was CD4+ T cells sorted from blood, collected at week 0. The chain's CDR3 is CASSSGQGAGATEAFF. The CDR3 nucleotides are TGCGCCAGCAGCTCTGGACAGGGGGCTGGTGCCACTGAAGCTTTCTTT.